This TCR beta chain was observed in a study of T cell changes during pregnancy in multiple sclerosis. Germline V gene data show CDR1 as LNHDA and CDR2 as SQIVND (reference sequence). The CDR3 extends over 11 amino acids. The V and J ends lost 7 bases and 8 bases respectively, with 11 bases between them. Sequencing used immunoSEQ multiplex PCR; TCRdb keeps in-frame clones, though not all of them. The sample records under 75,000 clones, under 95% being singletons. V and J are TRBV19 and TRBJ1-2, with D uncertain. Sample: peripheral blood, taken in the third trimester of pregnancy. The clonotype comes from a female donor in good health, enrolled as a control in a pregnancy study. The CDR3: CASTTGWGYTF. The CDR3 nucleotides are TGTGCCAGTACAACCGGTTGGGGCTACACCTTC.